This is a list of T cell receptor beta chains from one sample in a study of identifying expanded T cells in peripheral blood. Repertoires were generated with immunoSEQ multiplex PCR, while TCRdb's copy carries only in-frame clones and drops some. The sample holds about 90,000 clones, approximately 86% seen once. The material sequenced was blood. These receptors were taken from a person aged 18 to 70 in good health. CDR3s include the opening cysteine and the closing phenylalanine or tryptophan. Each record gives: J gene, V gene, D gene, clone size, CDR3 protein, CDR3 DNA. A D gene is named only where the DNA matches it firmly. Size is omitted from some rows. Given values are once, few, many or a class for expanded clones.

TRBJ1-2 | TRBV19 | TRBD1 | . | CASSKVGRGLGYTF | TGTGCCAGTAGTAAGGTCGGCAGGGGGCTTGGCTACACCTTC
TRBJ1-4 | TRBV11-2 | . | . | CASSLIGTANEKLFF | TGTGCCAGCAGCTTAATAGGTACAGCAAATGAAAAACTGTTTTTT
TRBJ1-2 | TRBV9 | TRBD1 | . | CASSVGINRGDGYTF | TGTGCCAGCAGCGTAGGGATTAACAGGGGCGATGGCTACACCTTC
TRBJ2-5 | TRBV30 | . | . | CAWTAGGETQYF | TGTGCCTGGACGGCCGGAGGAGAGACCCAGTACTTC
TRBJ1-4 | TRBV25-1 | TRBD1 | . | CASSARDRKNEKLFF | TGTGCCAGCAGTGCTCGGGACAGAAAAAATGAAAAACTGTTTTTT
TRBJ2-3 | TRBV7-6 | . | . | CASSLVYTDTQYF | TGTGCCAGCAGCTTAGTTTATACAGATACGCAGTATTTT
TRBJ2-5 | TRBV10-2 | TRBD2 | . | CASKLAGEKETQYF | TGCGCCAGTAAATTAGCGGGGGAGAAGGAGACCCAGTACTTC
TRBJ1-6 | TRBV7-9 | TRBD1 | . | CASSQGVDTTSPLHF | TGTGCCAGCAGCCAGGGGGTAGACACTACTTCACCCCTCCACTTT
TRBJ1-2 | TRBV29-1 | . | . | CSATTSTGSYGYTF | TGCAGCGCCACAACCTCAACAGGATCCTATGGCTACACCTTC
TRBJ1-2 | TRBV5-5 | TRBD1 | . | CASSSGTGNGYTF | TGTGCCAGCAGCTCCGGGACAGGCAACGGCTACACCTTC
TRBJ1-6 | TRBV7-9 | . | . | CAARTAYHNSPLHF | TGTGCCGCAAGGACAGCATACCATAATTCACCCCTCCACTTT
TRBJ1-1 | TRBV5-1 | . | . | CASNAGGRDTEAFF | TGCGCCAGCAACGCGGGGGGCCGGGACACTGAAGCTTTCTTT
TRBJ1-1 | TRBV25-1 | . | . | CASMKGGSGTLNTEAFF | TGTGCCAGCATGAAGGGGGGGTCCGGAACTCTCAACACTGAAGCTTTCTTT
TRBJ2-3 | TRBV7-6 | . | . | CASSLERQEQIVTDTQYF | TGTGCCAGCAGCTTGGAACGACAGGAGCAGATCGTCACAGATACGCAGTATTTT
TRBJ1-4 | TRBV7-8 | . | . | CASSLGRTEYNEKLFF | TGTGCCAGCAGCTTAGGGAGGACAGAATACAATGAAAAACTGTTTTTT
TRBJ2-7 | TRBV19 | . | . | CASSQGLGEQYF | TGTGCCAGTAGTCAAGGACTGGGCGAGCAGTACTTC
TRBJ1-4 | TRBV11-2 | TRBD1 | . | CASSLGQTTNEKLFF | TGTGCCAGCAGCTTGGGACAGACAACTAATGAAAAACTGTTTTTT
TRBJ1-2 | TRBV10-3 | . | . | CAISGLMAYGYTF | TGTGCCATATCAGGGTTGATGGCTTATGGCTACACCTTC
TRBJ2-2 | TRBV13 | TRBD1 | . | CASSLGITGATGELFF | TGTGCCAGCAGCTTAGGCATTACAGGGGCCACAGGGGAGCTGTTTTTT
TRBJ2-5 | TRBV5-4 | . | . | CASSLASRGETQYF | TGTGCCAGCAGCTTGGCCTCGAGGGGAGAGACCCAGTACTTC
TRBJ1-4 | TRBV5-1 | . | . | CASSLAGRLSGSKEKLFF | TGCGCCAGCAGCTTGGCGGGCAGGTTGTCGGGGAGTAAGGAAAAACTGTTTTTT
TRBJ2-7 | TRBV29-1 | . | . | CSVVGLTSYEQYF | TGCAGCGTTGTTGGCCTTACCTCCTACGAGCAGTACTTC
TRBJ2-5 | TRBV9 | TRBD2 | . | CASSTGLVGGETQYF | TGTGCCAGCAGCACGGGACTAGTCGGCGGGGAGACCCAGTACTTC
TRBJ1-6 | TRBV9 | . | . | CATTTAYNSPLHF | TGTGCCACCACGACAGCCTATAATTCACCCCTCCACTTT
TRBJ2-1 | TRBV4-1 | . | . | CASSRAGGSYNEQFF | TGCGCCAGCAGCCGTGCAGGCGGCTCCTACAATGAGCAGTTCTTC
TRBJ1-2 | TRBV7-8 | . | once | CASSLALRQNYGYTF | TGTGCCAGCAGCTTAGCGCTCCGGCAGAACTATGGCTACACCTTC
TRBJ2-7 | TRBV6-5 | TRBD1 | once | CASSDSGTASYEQYF | TGTGCCAGCAGCGATTCCGGGACAGCCAGTTACGAGCAGTACTTC
TRBJ1-3 | TRBV7-2 | . | . | CASSSGSSGNTIYF | TGTGCCAGCAGCTCAGGGAGCTCTGGAAACACCATATATTTT
TRBJ1-2 | TRBV25-1 | . | . | CASSLGGYGYTF | TGTGCCAGCAGTTTAGGAGGCTATGGCTACACCTTC
TRBJ2-5 | TRBV7-9 | TRBD2 | . | CASSSPGGADQETQYF | TGTGCCAGCAGCTCCCCGGGAGGGGCGGACCAAGAGACCCAGTACTTC
TRBJ2-7 | TRBV19 | . | . | CASSIGHPNRLSF | TGTGCCAGTAGTATAGGTCATCCGAACAGGCTTAGCTTC
TRBJ1-1 | TRBV5-4 | . | . | CASSTGQRHESAFF | TGTGCCAGCAGCACTGGACAGCGCCATGAATCAGCTTTCTTT
TRBJ1-1 | TRBV6-1 | . | . | CASSGGGPEAFF | TGTGCCAGCTCCGGGGGGGGGCCAGAAGCTTTCTTT
TRBJ2-7 | TRBV10-2 | . | . | CASRDRKSTYEQYF | TGCGCCAGCAGAGACAGAAAATCCACCTACGAGCAGTACTTC
TRBJ1-3 | TRBV7-9 | . | . | CASGSRGSGNTIYF | TGTGCCAGCGGGAGCAGAGGGTCTGGAAACACCATATATTTT
TRBJ2-3 | TRBV2 | . | few | CASRGRGYTSTDTQYF | TGTGCCAGCAGAGGCAGGGGTTATACTAGCACAGATACGCAGTATTTT
TRBJ1-2 | TRBV12-5 | TRBD1 | . | CASGLVKTGGGYGYTF | TGTGCTAGTGGTTTGGTCAAAACAGGGGGCGGTTATGGCTACACCTTC
TRBJ2-3 | TRBV19 | . | . | CASSIQHRTDTQYF | TGTGCCAGTAGTATCCAGCATCGCACAGATACGCAGTATTTT
TRBJ1-2 | TRBV5-5 | . | . | CASSLQYRAAYGYTF | TGTGCCAGCAGCTTGCAGTATCGGGCTGCCTATGGCTACACCTTC
TRBJ1-1 | TRBV19 | TRBD1 | . | CASSRPTGAQWSTEAFF | TGTGCCAGTAGCCGGCCGACAGGGGCCCAGTGGAGCACTGAAGCTTTCTTT
TRBJ1-1 | TRBV29-1 | TRBD1 | once | CSVTGQGAEAFF | TGCAGCGTGACCGGACAGGGGGCTGAAGCTTTCTTT
TRBJ2-1 | TRBV7-2 | TRBD1 | . | CASSLEGSGGSREQFF | TGTGCCAGCAGCTTAGAAGGGTCAGGGGGTTCAAGGGAGCAGTTCTTC
TRBJ1-1 | TRBV14 | . | few | CASSRRSYRDTEAFF | TGTGCCAGCAGCCGAAGGAGTTACAGGGACACTGAAGCTTTCTTT
TRBJ1-2 | TRBV7-2 | . | . | CASSLGQPSRGYTF | TGTGCCAGCAGCTTAGGACAGCCATCCCGGGGCTACACCTTC
TRBJ2-1 | TRBV11-2 | TRBD1 | . | CASSLVGTGWDEQFF | TGTGCCAGCAGCTTAGTGGGGACAGGGTGGGATGAGCAGTTCTTC
TRBJ2-7 | TRBV19 | . | . | CASSTGQPDEQYF | TGTGCCAGTAGTACGGGGCAGCCCGACGAGCAGTACTTC
TRBJ1-3 | TRBV6-5 | . | . | CASSIDRDSGNTIYF | TGTGCCAGCAGCATTGACAGAGACTCTGGAAACACCATATATTTT
TRBJ2-7 | TRBV2 | . | . | CASSEGVEQYF | TGTGCCAGCAGTGAGGGGGTCGAGCAGTACTTC
TRBJ2-5 | TRBV7-2 | . | . | CASSLTSGETQYF | TGTGCCAGCAGCCTAACCTCTGGGGAGACCCAGTACTTC
TRBJ2-3 | TRBV29-1 | TRBD2 | . | CSVGGPSGGDTQYF | TGCAGCGTTGGAGGTCCTAGCGGGGGGGATACGCAGTATTTT
TRBJ2-6 | TRBV18 | . | few | CASSPDIISGANVLTF | TGTGCCAGCTCACCCGACATTATCTCTGGGGCCAACGTCCTGACTTTC
TRBJ2-7 | TRBV5-4 | . | . | CASSRGTSTLLYEQYF | TGTGCCAGCAGCCGCGGGACTTCAACCTTACTCTACGAGCAGTACTTC
TRBJ1-4 | TRBV5-1 | . | . | CASRFEGRTNEKLFF | TGCGCCAGCAGGTTCGAGGGGCGTACTAATGAAAAACTGTTTTTT
TRBJ1-1 | TRBV7-9 | . | few | CASSLIRKNTEAFF | TGTGCCAGCAGCTTAATCCGGAAGAACACTGAAGCTTTCTTT
TRBJ1-1 | TRBV11-2 | . | . | CASSSGGRPNTEAFF | TGTGCCAGCAGCTCCGGGGGACGGCCAAACACTGAAGCTTTCTTT